This T cell receptor beta chain was observed in a study of T-cell reconstitution after alpha-beta-depleted transplantation in children (dated by TCRdb to between 2015 and 2016). A note on the overall study: Using TCR repertoire profiling, the study followed T-cell immune reconstitution in a quantitative way in children after TCRalphabeta/CD19-depleted allogeneic hematopoietic cell transplantation.

Library creation used PCR. Sequencing instrument: Illumina HiSeq 2500. TCR library preparation used molecular barcoding, with unique molecular identifiers applied to normalize quantification of the TCRbeta repertoire. The raw public reads went through TCRdb reprocessing: fastp at Q25, MiXCR clone calling, in-frame beta chains kept. Records with the same CDR3 protein are collapsed into one entry carrying the most frequent genes and DNA. Counted in this sample were about 480,000 distinct CDR3 sequences; 12% of them appeared once. The biggest ten clones account for roughly 5.4% of the sample. Here V drops 0 bases and J drops 5 bases, and the junction holds 23 bases not matched to any gene. As encoded in the germline V gene (reference sequence), CDR1 is DFQATT while CDR2 is SNEGSKA. There are 20 amino acids in the CDR3, from cysteine to phenylalanine inclusive. Just CDR3 DNA is preserved here, 60 bases in frame from base 1.

This clonotype was seen many times. There is no known antigen for this receptor. Nothing much larger sits one base from this clone, and base qualities are not available. This clonotype was sampled from a human donor who donated a stem cell graft to a child with combined immunodeficiency. The source was PBMCs from the stem cell graft donor, collected from the stem cell graft. This chain joins TRBV20-1 to TRBJ2-3, and TRBD2 matches 7 of the central bases. The CDR3 corresponds to CSARDQDRRLAVRAGDTQYF. The DNA sequence is TGCAGTGCTAGAGATCAGGACCGGCGGCTAGCGGTTCGGGCGGGAGATACGCAGTATTTT.